This T cell receptor (beta chain) was retrieved from a study of regulatory T cells in long-lasting Graves disease. Whole-study results and caveats: It is possible that accuracy was reduced by the small size of the sample.

Sample time point: newly diagnosed GD, antithyroid drugs for less than 3 months. The TCR library was made from RNA that had been extracted from PBMCs in TRIzol. From germline, CDR1 is MNHNS and CDR2 SASEGT. The CDR3 consists of 15 residues. Combining iRepertoire HTBI primers with Arm-PCR of CDR3 regions, the authors built TCR beta libraries. One entry per CDR3 protein, called by TCRdb with MiXCR from the multiplex PCR reads. The data show approximately 250,000 distinct CDR3 sequences, approximately 16% seen once. As concerns this clonotype: Its target is unknown. An end of the junction does not agree with germline; a read error may underlie this.

Sequences were derived from peripheral blood mononuclear cells (PBMCs), sampled at new diagnosis, from a patient treated with antithyroid drugs. The origin of this receptor is a female donor with Graves disease. J is TRBJ2-7 and V is TRBV6-1, with TRBD2 identical over 11 bases. CDR3 bases: TGTGCCTTAACCGCACTAGCGGGAGCCTCCGACGAGCAGTACTTC. Its protein is CALTALAGASDEQYF.